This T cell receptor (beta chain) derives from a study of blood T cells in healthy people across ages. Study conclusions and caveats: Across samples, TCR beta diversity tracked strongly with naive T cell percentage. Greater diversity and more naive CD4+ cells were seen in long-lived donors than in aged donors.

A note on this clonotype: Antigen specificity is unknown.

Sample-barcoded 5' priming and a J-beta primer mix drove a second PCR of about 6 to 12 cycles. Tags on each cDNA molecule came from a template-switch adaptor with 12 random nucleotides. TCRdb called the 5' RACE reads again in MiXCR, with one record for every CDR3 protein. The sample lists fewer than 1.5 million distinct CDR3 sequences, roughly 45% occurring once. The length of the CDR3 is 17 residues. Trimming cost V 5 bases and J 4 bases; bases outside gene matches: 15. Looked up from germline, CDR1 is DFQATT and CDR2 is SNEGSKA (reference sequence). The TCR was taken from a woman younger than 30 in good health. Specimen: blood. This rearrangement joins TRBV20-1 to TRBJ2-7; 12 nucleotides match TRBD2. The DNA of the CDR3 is TGCAGTGCTTCCTCTAGCGGGAGGGCCCTTCAAAGTTACGAGCAGTACTTC. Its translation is CSASSSGRALQSYEQYF.